This entry describes one T cell receptor beta chain. This sample was taken from a study of blood T cell repertoires in COVID-19. TCRdb's copy holds only in-frame clones and misses some; the assay was immunoSEQ multiplex PCR. This table holds 110,000 to 150,000 clones, 75% to 90% found once. The TCR was taken from a man aged 55 to 70 who had recovered from COVID-19. Specimen: PBMCs or T cells enriched from blood (not recorded which).

CDR3 DNA: TGTGCCATCAGTAACCTCCCCGGGACTAGCGGGAGTAATGAGCAGTTCTTC. It translates to CAISNLPGTSGSNEQFF. This sequence joins TRBV10-3 and TRBJ2-1, with 14 bases identical to TRBD2. Germline V gene sequence: CDR1 ENHRY, CDR2 SYGVKD. Unmatched junction bases numbered 10, after V lost 5 bases and J lost 7 bases. The CDR3 loop spans 17 amino acids.